Here is one TCR beta chain with its context. The data belong to a study of blood T cells in healthy people across ages. In the study overall: Researchers report that template switching captured about one barcoded beta molecule per two T cells.

A second PCR of about 7 to 11 cycles used a sample-barcoded 5' primer and a J-beta primer mix. MiXCR, run by TCRdb on the 5' RACE reads, gives a single entry per CDR3 protein. The sample yields just over 800,000 distinct CDR3 sequences, 62% seen once. The CDR3 loop spans 13 amino acids. The V gene's germline CDR1 is DFQATT and CDR2 SNEGSKA (reference sequence). The rearrangement uses TRBV20-1 and TRBJ2-4, with 8 bases matching TRBD2. The end of the DNA is better explained by TRBJ2-7, so the J call may be wrong. The TCR was taken from a man aged 30-40 years in good health. Source material: blood. This CDR3 is CSATGSGTYEQYF. CDR3 bases: TGCAGTGCCACGGGTAGCGGGACCTACGAGCAGTACTTC.